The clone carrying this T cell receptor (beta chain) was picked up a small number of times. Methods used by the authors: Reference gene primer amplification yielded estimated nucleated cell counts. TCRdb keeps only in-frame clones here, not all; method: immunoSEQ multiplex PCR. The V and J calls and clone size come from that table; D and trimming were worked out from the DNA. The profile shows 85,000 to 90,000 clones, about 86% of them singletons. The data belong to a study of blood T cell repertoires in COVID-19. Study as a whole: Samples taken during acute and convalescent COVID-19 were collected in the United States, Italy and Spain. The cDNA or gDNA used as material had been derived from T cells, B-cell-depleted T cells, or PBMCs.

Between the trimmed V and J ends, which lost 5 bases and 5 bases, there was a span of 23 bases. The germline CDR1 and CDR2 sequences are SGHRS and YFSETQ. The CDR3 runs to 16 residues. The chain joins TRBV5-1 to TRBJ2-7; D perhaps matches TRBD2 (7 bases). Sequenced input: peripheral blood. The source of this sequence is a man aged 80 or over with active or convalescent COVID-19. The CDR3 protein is CASSESGGTGTNEQYF. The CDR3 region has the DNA TGCGCCAGCAGTGAGTCAGGTGGCACAGGGACTAACGAGCAGTACTTC.